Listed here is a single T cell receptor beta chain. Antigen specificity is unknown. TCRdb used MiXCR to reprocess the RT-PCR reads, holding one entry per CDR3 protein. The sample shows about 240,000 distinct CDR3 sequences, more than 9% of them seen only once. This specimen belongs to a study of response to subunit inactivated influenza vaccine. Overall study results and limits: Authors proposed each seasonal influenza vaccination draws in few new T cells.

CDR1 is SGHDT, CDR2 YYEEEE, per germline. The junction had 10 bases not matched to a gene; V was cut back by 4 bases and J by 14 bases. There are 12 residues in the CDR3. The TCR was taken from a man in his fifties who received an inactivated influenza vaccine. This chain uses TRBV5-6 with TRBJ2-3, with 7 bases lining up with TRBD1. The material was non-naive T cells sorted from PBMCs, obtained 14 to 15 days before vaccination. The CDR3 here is CASSIGQADPYF. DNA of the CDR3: TGTGCCAGCAGCATCGGACAGGCCGACCCGTATTTT. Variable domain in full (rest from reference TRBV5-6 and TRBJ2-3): DAGVTQSPTHLIKTRGQQVTLRCSPKSGHDTVSWYQQALGQGPQFIFQYYEEEERQRGNFPDRFSGHQFPNYSSELNVNALLLGDSALYLCASSIGQADPYFGPGTRLTVL.